Each of the 32 T cell receptor beta chains below was sequenced from the same sample in a study of siplizumab effects on memory and regulatory T cells. Clones were read by immunoSEQ multiplex PCR, and TCRdb kept only the in-frame ones, dropping some. In the table there are about 63,000 clones, approximately 82% of which are singletons. The specimen sequenced was memory CD4+ T cells sorted from blood. These receptors all come from a human donor in good health.

This clone is a singleton in its sample. V gene TRBV2 combines with J gene TRBJ2-7; no definite D call. Germline V gene lookup returns CDR1 SNHLY and CDR2 FYNNEI. This CDR3 comprises 14 residues. Deletions cut 7 bases from V and 4 bases from J, with 17 bases between. The CDR3 protein is CASTDGGAKYEQYF. The CDR3 DNA reads as TGTGCCAGCACCGACGGCGGCGCGAAGTACGAGCAGTACTTC.

This clone showed up just a few times. Other DNA variants within this sample encode the same CDR3. V is TRBV29-1 and J is TRBJ2-1; D possibly uses TRBD1 or TRBD2 (5 bases each). Trimming pared 4 bases from V and 9 bases from J, leaving 10 bases between. The length of the CDR3 is 11 residues. The germline gives CDR1 SQVTM, CDR2 ANQGSEA. This chain's CDR3 is CSVARGREQFF. As DNA, the CDR3 is TGCAGCGTTGCTCGGGGACGTGAGCAGTTCTTC.

The DNA for the CDR3 is TGTGCCAGCAGTTACGGAGGTACTTCTTCCTCCTACGAGCAGTACTTC. The encoded protein is CASSYGGTSSSYEQYF. The J gene is TRBJ2-7, the V gene TRBV6-6; the D gene is possibly TRBD2 (5 bases). From germline, CDR1 is MNHNY and CDR2 SVGAGI (reference sequence). The CDR3 is 16 residues long. The V and J ends lost 2 bases and 0 bases respectively, with 14 bases between them.

CDR3 bases: TGTGCCTGGAGTGTAAGAGGAATTCCCTACGAGCAGTACTTC. It translates to CAWSVRGIPYEQYF. The chain recombines TRBV30 with TRBJ2-7, with D uncertain. V shed 0 bases and J shed 2 bases, with 11 bases lying between them. CDR1 is GTSNPN, CDR2 SVGIG, per germline (reference sequence). This CDR3 region has 14 residues.

The CDR3 nucleotides are TGCGCCAGCAGCCGGGATGGGGGACAGGGCCACAACGAGCAGTACTTC. It yields the protein CASSRDGGQGHNEQYF. The chain has TRBV5-1 and TRBJ2-7; 9 nucleotides align to TRBD1. Per the germline V gene, CDR1 is SGHRS and CDR2 is YFSETQ. J was trimmed by 5 bases and V by 4 bases; bases with no gene match: 13. This CDR3 comprises 16 residues.

This sequence joins TRBV10-2 and TRBJ1-2; D call uncertain. The CDR3 runs to 14 residues. Trimming took off 2 bases at V and 14 bases at J, with 21 bases between the two ends. From germline, CDR1 is WSHSY and CDR2 SAAADI. The CDR3 nucleotides are TGCGCCAGCAGTGAGCCGACTGTACAGACCCCCAGGACCTTC. The encoded protein is CASSEPTVQTPRTF.

In DNA, the CDR3 is TGTGCCAGCAGTGTGAGGGGCGGCATCACTGAAGCTTTCTTT. It codes for CASSVRGGITEAFF. V usage is TRBV6-1 and J usage is TRBJ1-1, with a weak D call TRBD1 (5 bases). Germline CDR1 MNHNS, CDR2 SASEGT. The V gene lost 4 bases and the J gene lost 4 bases, with 13 bases spanning the gap. The CDR3 length is 14 residues.

Only a few counts were recorded for this clone. The J gene is TRBJ2-2, the V gene TRBV7-2; D uncertain. CDR3 length: 14 amino acids. Germline CDR1 is SGHTA and CDR2 is FQGNSA. V lost 2 bases to trimming and J lost 2 bases, with 6 bases between them. The CDR3 DNA follows: TGTGCCAGCAGCTTAAACAGAAACACCGGGGAGCTGTTTTTT. Its translation: CASSLNRNTGELFF.

This rearrangement joins TRBV6-1 to TRBJ2-1; 8 nucleotides match TRBD2. From germline, CDR1 is MNHNS and CDR2 SASEGT. Losses at the gene ends were 6 bases for V and 8 bases for J; bases not matched to a gene: 12. The CDR3 spans 15 residues. The CDR3 bases are TGTGCCAGCAGAGAAAGCGGGAGCGGGAAGGATGAGCAGTTCTTC. It specifies CASRESGSGKDEQFF.

The rearrangement links TRBV7-9 to TRBJ1-4; 7 bases map to TRBD1. This CDR3 has 14 amino acids. CDR1 is SEHNR and CDR2 is FQNEAQ in the germline V gene (reference sequence). J lost 6 bases, V lost 4 bases, and 5 bases had no gene match. The CDR3 is CASSSRGQYEKLFF. In DNA form, the CDR3 reads TGTGCCAGCAGCTCGAGGGGGCAATATGAAAAACTGTTTTTT.

The chain employs TRBV9 and TRBJ1-1; 9 nucleotides match TRBD1. The J segment lost 5 bases and the V segment lost 4 bases, leaving 12 bases of the junction unmatched. Germline-derived CDR1 and CDR2 are SGDLS and YYNGEE. The CDR3 covers 16 residues. This CDR3 reads CASSYGTGREGTEAFF. As DNA, the CDR3 is TGTGCCAGCAGCTACGGGACAGGGAGGGAAGGAACTGAAGCTTTCTTT.

With regard to this clone: A much bigger clone sits one base away, suggesting this may be a read error. The genes are TRBV7-9 and TRBJ2-2, with D perhaps matching TRBD1 (5 bases). V lost 3 bases, J lost 3 bases, and 11 bases lay in between. The germline V gene encodes CDR1 SEHNR and CDR2 FQNEAQ (reference sequence). The CDR3 spans 15 residues. The DNA for the CDR3 is TGTGCCAGCAGCTTGAGGACAAGGCACACCGGGGAGCTGTTTTTT. Its translation is CASSLRTRHTGELFF.

This chain uses TRBV25-1 with TRBJ1-2; 11 bases map to TRBD1. Per germline, CDR1 MGHDK and CDR2 SYGVNS. The J segment lost 2 bases and the V segment lost 3 bases, leaving 2 bases of the junction unmatched. The CDR3 contains 15 residues. DNA of the CDR3: TGTGCCAGCAGTGACCGGACAGGGGGCAACTATGGCTACACCTTC. Its translation: CASSDRTGGNYGYTF.

The rearrangement joins TRBV7-9 to TRBJ2-7; 9 bases map to TRBD2. Trimming at V came to 5 bases and at J to 9 bases, leaving 14 bases not matched to a gene. Germline V gives CDR1 SEHNR, CDR2 FQNEAQ (reference sequence). The CDR3 is 15 amino acids. The CDR3 sequence is CASSAGLARRSGQYF. The CDR3 DNA reads as TGTGCCAGCAGCGCTGGACTAGCGCGGAGGTCTGGGCAGTACTTC.

With respect to this clone: The junction differs from germline at one of its ends, possibly a read error. The chain links TRBV7-7 to TRBJ2-1; 10 bases fit TRBD2. The CDR3 is 14 amino acids. Germline lookup yields CDR1 SSHAT and CDR2 FNYEAQ (reference sequence). CDR3 coding DNA: TGTGCTAGCAGTCGGACTAGCGGATTCAATGAGCAGTTCTTC. Its translation is CASSRTSGFNEQFF.

The J gene is TRBJ1-3, the V gene TRBV7-9; 8 positions agree with TRBD1. V was clipped by 3 bases and J by 2 bases; unmatched bases: 3. Germline lookup yields CDR1 SEHNR and CDR2 FQNEAQ (reference sequence). The length of the CDR3 is 15 residues. CDR3 amino acids: CASSLTGQAGNTIYF. DNA for the CDR3: TGTGCCAGCAGCTTGACGGGACAGGCTGGAAACACCATATATTTT.

The V call is TRBV10-1, the J call TRBJ2-1, with D possibly TRBD1 on 5 matching bases. The CDR3 consists of 15 residues. V was pared by 3 bases and J by 7 bases, with 16 bases between. Germline assignment: CDR1 WNHNN and CDR2 SYGVQD (reference sequence). CDR3 amino acids: CASSEGRAGMNEQFF. CDR3 nucleotides: TGCGCCAGCAGTGAAGGTAGGGCAGGGATGAATGAGCAGTTCTTC.

V gene TRBV5-1 combines with J gene TRBJ2-7, with 11 bases that match TRBD2. Germline CDR1 and CDR2: SGHRS and YFSETQ. The CDR3 runs 16 residues. V trimming: 4 bases; J trimming: 2 bases; junction bases outside the gene matches: 8. This CDR3 reads CASSRGTSGAPYEQYF. The CDR3 DNA sequence: TGCGCCAGCAGCAGAGGGACTAGCGGAGCTCCCTACGAGCAGTACTTC.

This rearrangement joins TRBV15 to TRBJ2-7; 11 bases agree with TRBD1. The CDR3 spans 15 residues. V trimming: 2 bases; J trimming: 3 bases; junction bases outside the gene matches: 3. Germline V gene lookup returns CDR1 LNHNV and CDR2 YYDKDF (reference sequence). The CDR3 nucleotides read TGTGCCACCAGCAGAACCGGGACAGGGGGCTACGAGCAGTACTTC. Translating gives CATSRTGTGGYEQYF.

This clone was recorded only once. CDR3 protein: CAISERASGGITSYEQYF. CDR3 in DNA: TGTGCCATCAGTGAGAGGGCTAGCGGGGGTATTACCTCCTACGAGCAGTACTTC. V usage is TRBV10-3 and J usage is TRBJ2-7; 10 nucleotides line up with TRBD2. This CDR3 has 18 residues. From germline, CDR1 is ENHRY and CDR2 SYGVKD. With V trimmed by 2 bases and J by 0 bases, 10 bases remained unmatched.

V gene TRBV6-1 combines with J gene TRBJ2-7; 12 bases are a match to TRBD2. Germline V lookup: CDR1 MNHNS, CDR2 SASEGT. V shed 4 bases and J 2 bases; nucleotides not matched to a gene: 3. The CDR3 has 15 residues. The chain's CDR3 is CASSGLAGATYEQYF. The CDR3 DNA is TGTGCCAGCAGTGGACTAGCGGGAGCTACCTACGAGCAGTACTTC.

This clone showed up just a few times. This rearrangement joins TRBV6-5 to TRBJ2-1; 8 nucleotides line up with TRBD1. Trimming removed 6 bases from V and 9 bases from J; junction bases left unmatched: 10. Looked up from germline, CDR1 is MNHEY and CDR2 is SVGAGI. CDR3 length equals 14 residues. CDR3 sequence: CASRGQGGSGEQFF. The CDR3 DNA follows: TGTGCCAGCAGAGGACAGGGTGGATCTGGTGAGCAGTTCTTC.

This chain connects TRBV14 to TRBJ2-2; D possibly matches TRBD1 or TRBD2 (5 bases each). Germline lookup yields CDR1 SGHDN and CDR2 FVKESK. The CDR3 covers 16 residues. V lost 1 base, J lost 4 bases, and 13 bases lay in between. CDR3 nucleotide sequence: TGTGCCAGCAGCCAAGTTACCCCGAGGGGCACCGGGGAGCTGTTTTTT. Its protein product is CASSQVTPRGTGELFF.

This chain uses TRBV18 with TRBJ1-1; D not resolved. This CDR3 comprises 15 residues. Germline V gene data show CDR1 as KGHSH and CDR2 as LQKENI. Trimming pared 0 bases from V and 0 bases from J, leaving 8 bases between. Here the CDR3 reads CASSPPHGMNTEAFF. The DNA of the CDR3 is TGTGCCAGCTCACCACCGCACGGTATGAACACTGAAGCTTTCTTT.

This clone showed up just a few times. The chain is built from TRBV6-6 and TRBJ2-5, with 7 bases lining up with TRBD1. Trimming took 6 bases from V and 2 from J; bases not matched to a gene: 9. The CDR3 extends over 15 amino acids. Germline V gene data show CDR1 as MNHNY and CDR2 as SVGAGI (reference sequence). CDR3 DNA: TGTGCCAGCAGCAACAGAGGACAGGAACAAGAGACCCAGTACTTC. Protein sequence: CASSNRGQEQETQYF.

This sequence joins TRBV7-2 and TRBJ2-5; no reliable D call. Deletions cut 3 bases from V and 4 bases from J, with 9 bases between. The CDR3 has 13 residues. The germline gives CDR1 SGHTA, CDR2 FQGNSA. As DNA, the CDR3 is TGTGCCAGCAGCTTGATCCAGCGAGAGACCCAGTACTTC. Translating gives CASSLIQRETQYF.

The chain has TRBV4-2 and TRBJ1-5, with D perhaps TRBD1 (6 bases). The germline V gene encodes CDR1 LGHNA and CDR2 YNFKEQ. The CDR3 runs to 17 residues. Trimming took off 8 bases at V and 2 bases at J, with 22 bases between the two ends. As DNA, the CDR3 is TGTGCCAGCTCCGGTATTGGGGGCGGAGGTCGCAATCAGCCCCAGCATTTT. Amino acids: CASSGIGGGGRNQPQHF.

The rearrangement links TRBV10-3 to TRBJ2-1, with D possibly being TRBD2 (6 bases). Germline V gene sequence: CDR1 ENHRY, CDR2 SYGVKD. V was trimmed by 4 bases and J by 1 base, leaving 11 bases between them. CDR3 length: 15 amino acids. CDR3 loop: CAISVRAGSYNEQFF. The DNA for the CDR3 is TGTGCCATCAGTGTAAGAGCGGGTTCCTACAATGAGCAGTTCTTC.

This rearrangement joins TRBV6-9 to TRBJ2-7, with D possibly being TRBD1 or TRBD2 (6 bases each). The germline CDR1 and CDR2 sequences are MNHGY and SVAAGI. The CDR3 consists of 13 residues. V lost 6 bases and J 0 bases, leaving 9 bases between the germline ends. The CDR3: CASSRGLSYEQYF. For the CDR3, the DNA is TGTGCCAGCAGCCGGGGGCTCTCCTACGAGCAGTACTTC.

The chain is built from TRBV18 and TRBJ2-5; 7 bases map to TRBD2. The end of the DNA aligns better with TRBJ2-7, so the J call may be wrong. CDR3 length equals 15 residues. The V gene's germline CDR1 is KGHSH and CDR2 LQKENI. CDR3 nucleotides: TGTGCCAGCTCACCACCGTCTAGCGGTACCTACGAGCAGTACTTC. Translated: CASSPPSSGTYEQYF.

The rearrangement joins TRBV7-8 to TRBJ2-7, with TRBD2 matching over 8 bases. CDR3 length: 15 amino acids. Germline CDR1 and CDR2: SGHVS and FQNEAQ. V lost 5 bases and J lost 3; bases outside the gene matches: 9. The CDR3 reads CASSPAGGNGYEQYF. The DNA for the CDR3 is TGTGCCAGCAGCCCGGCGGGGGGCAATGGCTACGAGCAGTACTTC.

The rearrangement links TRBV28 to TRBJ2-1; TRBD2 matches at 13 bases. The CDR3 extends over 16 amino acids. Germline CDR1 and CDR2: MDHEN and SYDVKM. J was trimmed by 12 bases and V by 2 bases; bases with no gene match: 10. The CDR3 bases are TGTGCCAGCAGTTTACGGCGACTAGCGGGAGGTTTCGGGCAGTTCTTC. Translation gives CASSLRRLAGGFGQFF.